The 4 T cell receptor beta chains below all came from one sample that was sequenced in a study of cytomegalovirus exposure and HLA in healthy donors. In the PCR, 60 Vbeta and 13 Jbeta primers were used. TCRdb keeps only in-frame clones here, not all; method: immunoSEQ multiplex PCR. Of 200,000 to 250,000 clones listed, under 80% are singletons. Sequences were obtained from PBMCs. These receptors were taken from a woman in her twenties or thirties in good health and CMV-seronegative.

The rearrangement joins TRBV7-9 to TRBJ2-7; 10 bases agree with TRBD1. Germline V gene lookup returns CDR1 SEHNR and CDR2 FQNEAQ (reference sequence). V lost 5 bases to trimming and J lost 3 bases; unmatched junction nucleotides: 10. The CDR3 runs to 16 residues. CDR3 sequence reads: CASSQKEGQGFYEQYF. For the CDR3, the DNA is TGTGCCAGCAGCCAAAAAGAGGGACAGGGGTTCTACGAGCAGTACTTC.

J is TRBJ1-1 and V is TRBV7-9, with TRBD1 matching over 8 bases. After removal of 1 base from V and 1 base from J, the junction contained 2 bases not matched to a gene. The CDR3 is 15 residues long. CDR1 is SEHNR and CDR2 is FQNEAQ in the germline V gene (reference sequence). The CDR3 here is CASSLVGTGNTEAFF. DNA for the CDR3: TGTGCCAGCAGCTTAGTAGGGACAGGGAACACTGAAGCTTTCTTT.

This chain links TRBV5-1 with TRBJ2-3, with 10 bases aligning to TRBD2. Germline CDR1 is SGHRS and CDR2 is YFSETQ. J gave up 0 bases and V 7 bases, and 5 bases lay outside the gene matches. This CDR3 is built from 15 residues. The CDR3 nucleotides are TGCGCCAGCTGCCCGACTAGCGGGAGCACAGATACGCAGTATTTT. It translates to CASCPTSGSTDTQYF.

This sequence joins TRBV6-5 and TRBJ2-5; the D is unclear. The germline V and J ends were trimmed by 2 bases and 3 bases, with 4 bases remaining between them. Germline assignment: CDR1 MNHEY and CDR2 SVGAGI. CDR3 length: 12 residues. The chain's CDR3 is CASSYREETQYF. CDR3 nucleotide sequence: TGTGCCAGCAGTTACAGAGAAGAGACCCAGTACTTC.